This T cell receptor beta chain was recovered during a study of T cells in Graves' hyperthyroidism and ophthalmopathy. Study findings and constraints: Ophthalmopathy, as predicted by the model, came a median roughly 6.3 months after the prediction.

Template material for amplifying TCR beta CDR3 regions consisted of RNA transcripts. The primer set for the first-round RT-PCR of the TCR CDR3 was HTBI. TCRdb re-called the multiplex PCR reads with MiXCR, one entry per CDR3 protein. The repertoire holds 95,000 to 110,000 distinct CDR3 sequences, with roughly 47% as singletons. Note on this clonotype: Its antigen is not identified. One end of the junction is discordant with germline, which a read error may explain.

Germline V gene lookup returns CDR1 SGHRS and CDR2 YFSETQ. The CDR3 runs to 16 residues. This chain joins TRBV5-1 and TRBJ2-7; a weak D match, TRBD2 (6 bases). Source material: blood. The source of this sequence is a man between 35 and 55 years old with Graves' hyperthyroidism. DNA of the CDR3: TGCGCCAGCAGCTTTTTAGGGGCCAGGGAAGGCGGGGAGCTGTACTTC. Its protein is CASSFLGAREGGELYF.